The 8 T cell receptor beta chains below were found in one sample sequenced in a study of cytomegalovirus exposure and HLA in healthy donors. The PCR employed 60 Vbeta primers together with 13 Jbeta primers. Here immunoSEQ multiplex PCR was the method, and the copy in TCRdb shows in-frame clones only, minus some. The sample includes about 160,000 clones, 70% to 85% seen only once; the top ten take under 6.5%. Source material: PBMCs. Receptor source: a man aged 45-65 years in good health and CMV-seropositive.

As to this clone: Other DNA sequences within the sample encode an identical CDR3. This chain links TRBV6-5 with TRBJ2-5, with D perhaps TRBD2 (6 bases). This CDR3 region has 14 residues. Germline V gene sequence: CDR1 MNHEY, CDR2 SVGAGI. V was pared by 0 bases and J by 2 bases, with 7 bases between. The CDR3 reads CASSYSGGQETQYF. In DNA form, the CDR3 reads TGTGCCAGCAGTTACTCGGGGGGTCAAGAGACCCAGTACTTC.

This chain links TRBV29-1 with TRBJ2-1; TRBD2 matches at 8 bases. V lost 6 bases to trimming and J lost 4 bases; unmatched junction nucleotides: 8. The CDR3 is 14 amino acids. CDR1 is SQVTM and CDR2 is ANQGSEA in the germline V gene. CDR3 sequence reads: CSVPQGTSYNEQFF. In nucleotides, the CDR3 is TGCAGCGTACCCCAGGGGACTAGTTACAATGAGCAGTTCTTC.

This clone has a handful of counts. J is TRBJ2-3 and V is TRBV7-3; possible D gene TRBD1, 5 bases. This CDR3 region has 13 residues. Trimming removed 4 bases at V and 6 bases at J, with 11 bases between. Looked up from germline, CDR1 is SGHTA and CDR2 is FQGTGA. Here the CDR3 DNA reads TGTGCCAGCAGCTCAGGTTCAGGGGATACGCAGTATTTT. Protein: CASSSGSGDTQYF.

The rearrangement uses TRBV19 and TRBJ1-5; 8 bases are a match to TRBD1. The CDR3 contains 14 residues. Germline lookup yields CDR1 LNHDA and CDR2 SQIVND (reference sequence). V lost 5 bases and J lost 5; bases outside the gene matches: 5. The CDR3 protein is CASSRTGRDQPQHF. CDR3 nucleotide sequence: TGTGCCAGTAGTCGGACAGGGAGGGATCAGCCCCAGCATTTT.

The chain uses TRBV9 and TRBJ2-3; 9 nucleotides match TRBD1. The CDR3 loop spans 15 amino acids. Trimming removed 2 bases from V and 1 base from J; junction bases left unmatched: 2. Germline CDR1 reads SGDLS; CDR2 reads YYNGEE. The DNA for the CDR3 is TGTGCCAGCAGCGTCGGGGACAGGGGCACAGATACGCAGTATTTT. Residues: CASSVGDRGTDTQYF.

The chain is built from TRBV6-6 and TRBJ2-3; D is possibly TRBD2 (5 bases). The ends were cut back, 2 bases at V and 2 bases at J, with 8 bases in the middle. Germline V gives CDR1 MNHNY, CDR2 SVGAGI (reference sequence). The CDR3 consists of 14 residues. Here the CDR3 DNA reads TGTGCCAGCAGTTACGCGGGCCCCACAGATACGCAGTATTTT. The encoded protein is CASSYAGPTDTQYF.

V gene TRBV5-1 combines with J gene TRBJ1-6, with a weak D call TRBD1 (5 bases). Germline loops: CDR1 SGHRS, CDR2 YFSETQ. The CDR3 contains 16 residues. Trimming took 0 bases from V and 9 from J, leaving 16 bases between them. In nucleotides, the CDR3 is TGCGCCAGCAGCTTGGGAGCGGGGGAATCTAGTTCACCCCTCCACTTT. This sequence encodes CASSLGAGESSSPLHF.

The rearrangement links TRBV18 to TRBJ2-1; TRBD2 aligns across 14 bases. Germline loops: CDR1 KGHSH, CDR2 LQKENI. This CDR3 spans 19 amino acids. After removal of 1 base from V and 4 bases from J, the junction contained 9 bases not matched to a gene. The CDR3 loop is CASSPLGLAGENLYNEQFF. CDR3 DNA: TGTGCCAGCTCACCACTGGGACTAGCGGGAGAGAACCTTTACAATGAGCAGTTCTTC.